This T cell receptor beta chain was captured by sequencing in a study of cytomegalovirus exposure and HLA in healthy donors. The primer mix had 60 Vbeta and 13 Jbeta primers. In the authors' methods: A follow-up analysis tallied 86 million or so unique TCR beta chains, roughly 11 million shared. Using immunoSEQ multiplex PCR, the repertoire was profiled, and TCRdb retains in-frame clones only, with some absent. V and J calls and clone size are copied from that table; D and trimming were computed from the DNA. Found here are roughly 120,000 clones, over 60% of them singletons; the top ten hold approximately 3.1%. The CDR3 is 15 amino acids. V was shortened by 3 bases and J by 0 bases, with 9 bases between the two germline ends. Germline loops: CDR1 SGHTA, CDR2 FQGTGA.

The sequenced sample was PBMCs. This clonotype was obtained from a woman between 18 and 30 years old in good health and CMV-seropositive. The genes are TRBV7-3 and TRBJ2-1; a possible D gene is TRBD2 (6 bases). The CDR3 DNA is TGTGCCAGCAGCTTCTTAGCGGCCTCCTACAATGAGCAGTTCTTC. Amino acids: CASSFLAASYNEQFF.